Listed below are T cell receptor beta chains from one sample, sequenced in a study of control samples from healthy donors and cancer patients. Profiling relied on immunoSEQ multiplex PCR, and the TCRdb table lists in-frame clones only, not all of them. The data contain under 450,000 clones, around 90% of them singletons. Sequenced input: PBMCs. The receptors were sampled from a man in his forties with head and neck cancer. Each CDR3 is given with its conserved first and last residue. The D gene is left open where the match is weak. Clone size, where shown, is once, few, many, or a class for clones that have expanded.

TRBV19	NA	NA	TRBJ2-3	CARDTQYF	TGTGCCAGAGATACGCAGTATTTT
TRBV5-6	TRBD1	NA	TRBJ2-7	CASRGFGRGLGTGYEQYF	TGTGCCAGCAGGGGTTTCGGCAGGGGGCTTGGGACTGGCTACGAGCAGTACTTC
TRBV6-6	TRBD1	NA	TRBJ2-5	CASSLDRGQETQYF	TGTGCCAGCAGCCTCGACAGGGGTCAAGAGACCCAGTACTTC
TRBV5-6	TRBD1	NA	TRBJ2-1	CASSLVGGPYNEQFF	TGTGCCAGCAGCTTGGTAGGGGGCCCTTACAATGAGCAGTTCTTC
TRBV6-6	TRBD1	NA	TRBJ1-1	CASSLGGGEAFF	TGTGCCAGCAGTTTAGGGGGCGGGGAAGCTTTCTTT
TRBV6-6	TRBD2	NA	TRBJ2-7	CASSYSLAEYSYEQYF	TGTGCCAGCAGTTACTCACTAGCGGAGTATTCCTACGAGCAGTACTTC
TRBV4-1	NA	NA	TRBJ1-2	CASSQAGRGYYGYTF	TGCGCCAGCAGCCAAGCCGGCAGGGGTTACTATGGCTACACCTTC
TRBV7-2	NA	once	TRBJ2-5	CASSPDRSGTQYF	TGTGCCAGCAGTCCCGACAGGTCGGGGACCCAGTACTTC
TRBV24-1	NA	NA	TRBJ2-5	CATSDSSTRAGTQYF	TGTGCCACCAGTGATTCATCGACTAGGGCGGGGACCCAGTACTTC
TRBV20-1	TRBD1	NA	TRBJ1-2	CSASIGRGSAGYTF	TGCAGTGCTAGTATCGGCAGGGGGTCGGCGGGCTACACCTTC
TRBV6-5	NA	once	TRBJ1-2	CASSLRGFYGYTF	TGTGCCAGCAGTTTAAGGGGATTCTATGGCTACACCTTC
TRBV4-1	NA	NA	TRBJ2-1	CASSPPGVSQTQFF	TGCGCCAGCAGCCCCCCGGGGGTGTCCCAAACACAGTTCTTC
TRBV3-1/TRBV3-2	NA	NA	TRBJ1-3	CASSQNLLESSGNTIYF	TGTGCCAGCAGCCAAAACCTCCTGGAGTCCTCTGGAAACACCATATATTTT
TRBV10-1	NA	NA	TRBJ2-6	CASTLTGESRGASGANVLTF	TGCGCCAGCACTTTAACCGGGGAATCCAGAGGGGCCTCTGGGGCCAACGTCCTGACTTTC
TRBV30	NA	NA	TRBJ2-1	CAWSTGSYNEQFF	TGTGCCTGGAGTACTGGTTCTTACAATGAGCAGTTCTTC
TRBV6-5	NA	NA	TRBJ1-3	CASSHQGSGNTIYF	TGTGCCAGCAGTCACCAGGGCTCTGGAAACACCATATATTTT
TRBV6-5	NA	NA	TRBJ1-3	CASRTGSGNTIYF	TGTGCCAGCAGAACAGGGTCTGGAAACACCATATATTTT
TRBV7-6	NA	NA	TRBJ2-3	CASSLVTGDTDTQYF	TGTGCCAGCAGCCTGGTGACAGGAGACACAGATACGCAGTATTTT
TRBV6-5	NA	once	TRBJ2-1	CASTGNYNEQFF	TGTGCCAGCACAGGGAACTACAATGAGCAGTTCTTC
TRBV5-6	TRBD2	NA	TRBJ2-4	CASSLGLRGGARGNIQYF	TGTGCCAGCAGCTTGGGTCTTCGGGGAGGGGCGCGGGGAAACATTCAGTACTTC
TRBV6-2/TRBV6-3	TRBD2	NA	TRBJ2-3	CASSYSQTSGGPTDTQYF	TGTGCCAGCAGTTACTCCCAAACGAGCGGGGGGCCTACAGATACGCAGTATTTT
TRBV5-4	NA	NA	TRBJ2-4	CASSSSFGAQDIQYF	TGTGCCAGCAGCTCGTCGTTCGGGGCCCAAGACATTCAGTACTTC
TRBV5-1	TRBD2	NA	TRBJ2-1	CASSSGLAGGPYNEQFF	TGCGCCAGCAGCTCCGGACTAGCGGGAGGACCGTACAATGAGCAGTTCTTC
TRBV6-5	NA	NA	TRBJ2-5	CASSTPSGQETQYF	TGTGCCAGCAGTACCCCAAGCGGACAAGAGACCCAGTACTTC
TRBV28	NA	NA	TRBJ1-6	CASIDRLRSPLHF	TGTGCCAGCATCGACAGGCTACGGTCACCCCTCCACTTT
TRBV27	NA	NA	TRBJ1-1	CASSGGGQAFF	TGTGCCAGCAGTGGGGGGGGGCAAGCTTTCTTT
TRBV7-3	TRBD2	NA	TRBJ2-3	CASSLLAGVVDTQYF	TGTGCCAGCAGCTTGCTAGCGGGAGTAGTAGATACGCAGTATTTT
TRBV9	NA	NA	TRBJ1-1	CASSAGEGYTEAFF	TGTGCCAGCAGCGCCGGAGAGGGCTACACTGAAGCTTTCTTT
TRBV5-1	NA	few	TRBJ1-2	CASSFSSNYGYTF	TGCGCCAGCAGCTTTAGCAGTAACTATGGCTACACCTTC
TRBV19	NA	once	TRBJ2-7	CASSTAYGLSYEQYF	TGTGCCAGTAGTACAGCTTACGGGCTTTCCTACGAGCAGTACTTC
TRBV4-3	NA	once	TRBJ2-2	CASSQDQGVNTGELFF	TGCGCCAGCAGCCAAGATCAAGGGGTGAACACCGGGGAGCTGTTTTTT
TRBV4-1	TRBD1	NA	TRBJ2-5	CASSLRTGQETQYF	TGCGCCAGCAGCCTACGGACAGGGCAAGAGACCCAGTACTTC
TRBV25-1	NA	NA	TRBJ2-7	CASSPGTYEQYF	TGTGCCAGCAGTCCGGGGACCTACGAGCAGTACTTC
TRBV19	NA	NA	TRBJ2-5	CATDPGGGLRETQYF	TGTGCCACAGACCCCGGAGGGGGTCTGAGGGAGACCCAGTACTTC
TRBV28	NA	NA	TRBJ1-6	CASSSVWARDNSPLHF	TGTGCCAGCAGTTCGGTGTGGGCTAGGGATAATTCACCCCTCCACTTT
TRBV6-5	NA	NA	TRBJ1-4	CASRGGAQKLFF	TGTGCCAGCCGAGGGGGGGCGCAAAAACTGTTTTTT
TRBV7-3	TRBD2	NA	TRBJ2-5	CASSPHGGVEETQYF	TGTGCCAGCAGCCCCCATGGGGGGGTTGAGGAGACCCAGTACTTC
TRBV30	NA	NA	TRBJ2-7	CAWSEDISYEQYF	TGTGCCTGGAGTGAAGACATCTCCTACGAGCAGTACTTC
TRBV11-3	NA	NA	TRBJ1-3	CASSLGGYSTGNTIYF	TGTGCCAGCAGCTTAGGCGGATACTCGACTGGAAACACCATATATTTT
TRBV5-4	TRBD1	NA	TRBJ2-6	CASRDRKSTGANVLTF	TGTGCCAGCCGGGACAGGAAATCGACTGGGGCCAACGTCCTGACTTTC
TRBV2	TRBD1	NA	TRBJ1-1	CASSVDRGTEAFF	TGTGCCAGCAGTGTGGACAGGGGCACTGAAGCTTTCTTT
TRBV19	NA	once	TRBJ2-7	CASSHPGQFEQYF	TGTGCCAGTAGTCACCCAGGACAGTTCGAGCAGTACTTC
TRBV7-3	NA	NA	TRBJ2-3	CASSLEEVDTQYF	TGTGCCAGCAGCTTGGAGGAAGTCGATACGCAGTATTTT
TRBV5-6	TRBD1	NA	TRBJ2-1	CASSQKGQAVFNEQFF	TGTGCCAGCAGCCAAAAGGGACAGGCCGTTTTCAATGAGCAGTTCTTC
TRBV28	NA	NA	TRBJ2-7	CASTPSGFSYEQYF	TGTGCCAGCACCCCCAGCGGGTTTAGCTACGAGCAGTACTTC
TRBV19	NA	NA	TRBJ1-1	CASSKGPTGLNTEAFF	TGTGCCAGTAGTAAGGGCCCTACAGGGTTGAACACTGAAGCTTTCTTT